This TCR beta chain was sequenced in a study of blood T cell repertoires in COVID-19. Trimming pared 1 base from V and 7 bases from J, leaving 10 bases between. The CDR3 loop spans 13 amino acids. Germline assignment: CDR1 LNHDA and CDR2 SQIVND (reference sequence). Measured with immunoSEQ multiplex PCR; TCRdb has only the in-frame clones, and not every one. The sample holds some 300,000 clones, 85% to 95% seen once. The chain uses TRBV19 and TRBJ1-1; D uncertain. Sequencing input: PBMCs or T cells enriched from blood (not recorded which). The sequence was obtained from a woman in her 30s who had been exposed to COVID-19. CDR3 coding DNA: TGTGCCAGTAGTATAGGGAAACAGAATGAAGCTTTCTTT. Amino acid sequence: CASSIGKQNEAFF.